Shown below are 21 T cell receptor beta chains from a single sample sequenced in a study of CD8 T cells in ankylosing spondylitis. Study observations and caveats: Typical of ankylosing spondylitis blood, it appeared, was a TCR beta motif of under 10 highly homologous variants.

These receptors lack a known antigen. TCRdb redid the calling of the 5' RACE reads with MiXCR, one entry per CDR3 protein. The repertoire holds around 430,000 distinct CDR3 sequences, with roughly 17% as singletons. Sequencing was carried out using blood, either unsorted or a sorted T cell fraction (not recorded which). The receptor source for this set is a male donor with ankylosing spondylitis.

This clonotype was seen more than once but under ten times. The chain is built from TRBV29-1 and TRBJ2-3, with D perhaps assigned TRBD1 or TRBD2 (5 bases each). The CDR3 extends over 15 amino acids. Trimming removed 4 bases at V and 5 bases at J, with 19 bases between. Germline V gives CDR1 SQVTM, CDR2 ANQGSEA. The CDR3 coding sequence is TGCAGCGTTGCCCGGTCTAGTAATGGGGGAGATACGCAGTATTTT. This codes for CSVARSSNGGDTQYF.

The J gene is TRBJ2-7, the V gene TRBV14; D is unresolved. The CDR3 runs to 11 residues. Trimming removed 4 bases at V and 11 bases at J, with 12 bases between. Per germline, CDR1 SGHDN and CDR2 FVKESK. CDR3 in DNA: TGTGCCAGCAGCCGCTCAGAGGAGAAGTACTTC. Amino acids: CASSRSEEKYF.

This clonotype has a handful of counts. The V and J genes are TRBV29-1 and TRBJ2-3, with 8 positions matching TRBD1. This CDR3 comprises 13 residues. Germline CDR1 reads SQVTM; CDR2 reads ANQGSEA. After removal of 1 base from V and 4 bases from J, the junction contained 1 base not matched to a gene. The CDR3 protein is CSVEATGADTQYF. CDR3 sequence (DNA): TGCAGCGTTGAAGCGACAGGGGCAGATACGCAGTATTTT.

The chain carries TRBV12-3 or TRBV12-4 and TRBJ2-7; possible D gene TRBD2, 6 bases. V was pared by 3 bases and J by 7 bases, with 10 bases between. The CDR3 is 12 amino acids. The CDR3 DNA reads TGTGCCAGCAGTTTCGGGGAGGTGGAGCAGTACTTC. Amino acids: CASSFGEVEQYF.

In its sample, this clonotype was seen a few times. The chain carries TRBV11-2 and TRBJ2-3; maybe TRBD2 (6 bases). This CDR3 is built from 17 residues. Deletions cut 4 bases from V and 4 bases from J, with 21 bases between. The V gene's germline CDR1 is SGHAT and CDR2 FQNNGV. The CDR3 region is CASSSLGGEGLSDTQYF. The CDR3 DNA reads TGTGCCAGCAGCTCCCTAGGCGGGGAAGGGCTTTCAGATACGCAGTATTTT.

The chain is built from TRBV11-2 and TRBJ2-7; 12 bases align to TRBD2. Germline V gene lookup returns CDR1 SGHAT and CDR2 FQNNGV. The V segment lost 6 bases and the J segment 0 bases; nucleotides outside the gene matches: 6. There are 16 residues in the CDR3. Here the CDR3 DNA reads TGTGCCAGCAGGGAAACTAGCGGGGGGAGCTCCTACGAGCAGTACTTC. Translation: CASRETSGGSSYEQYF.

This clonotype has a handful of counts. The rearrangement uses TRBV10-3 and TRBJ2-1, with D maybe TRBD2 (6 bases). Germline lookup yields CDR1 ENHRY and CDR2 SYGVKD. V was clipped by 7 bases and J by 11 bases, with 18 bases between them. The CDR3 loop spans 13 amino acids. In nucleotides, the CDR3 is TGTGCCATCACCCGGGGGACTCCGGATCAGCAGTTCTTC. Translating gives CAITRGTPDQQFF.

The rearrangement links TRBV7-9 to TRBJ2-7; a possible D gene is TRBD2 (5 bases). From germline, CDR1 is SEHNR and CDR2 FQNEAQ (reference sequence). V was trimmed by 1 base and J by 4 bases, leaving 20 bases between them. The CDR3 is made up of 17 amino acids. The CDR3 loop reads CASSLGGFGSRGYEQYF. As DNA, the CDR3 is TGTGCCAGCAGCTTAGGAGGGTTCGGTTCTCGTGGGTACGAGCAGTACTTC.

V and J are TRBV20-1 and TRBJ2-3, with D unclear. The CDR3 is 17 residues long. The germline V gene encodes CDR1 DFQATT and CDR2 SNEGSKA (reference sequence). V lost 6 bases and J 4 bases, leaving 26 bases between the germline ends. The CDR3 is CSAVAVKFESSPDTQYF. The CDR3, as DNA: TGCAGTGCCGTGGCGGTAAAGTTCGAGAGCAGCCCAGATACGCAGTATTTT.

This clonotype was seen more than once but under ten times. The chain joins TRBV7-3 to TRBJ2-1; D may be TRBD1 or TRBD2 (6 bases each). The CDR3 has 16 residues. Trimming cost V 2 bases and J 4 bases, with 15 bases left between them. CDR1 is SGHTA and CDR2 is FQGTGA in the germline V gene. CDR3 bases: TGTGCCAGCAGCTTAGAGCAGGGGACTTATTACAATGAGCAGTTCTTC. Residues: CASSLEQGTYYNEQFF.

The chain couples TRBV10-3 to TRBJ2-5; perhaps TRBD1 as D (6 bases). The ends were cut back, 5 bases at V and 4 bases at J, with 11 bases in the middle. Germline CDR1 ENHRY, CDR2 SYGVKD. The CDR3 extends over 13 amino acids. CDR3 region: CAISQGLRETQYF. The CDR3 DNA reads as TGTGCCATCAGTCAGGGGCTCCGAGAGACCCAGTACTTC.

J is TRBJ2-2 and V is TRBV30; 10 nucleotides line up with TRBD2. CDR3 length: 14 amino acids. Trimming cost V 3 bases and J 4 bases; bases outside gene matches: 2. The germline gives CDR1 GTSNPN, CDR2 SVGIG (reference sequence). The CDR3 spells CAWRLAGSTGELFF. CDR3 DNA sequence: TGTGCCTGGAGACTAGCGGGAAGCACCGGGGAGCTGTTTTTT.

This chain's CDR3 is CASVLGGALPYEQYF. The DNA of the CDR3 is TGTGCCAGCGTCCTCGGGGGGGCCCTACCCTACGAGCAGTACTTC. The gene calls are TRBV27 and TRBJ2-7; 8 positions agree with TRBD2. From germline, CDR1 is MNHEY and CDR2 SMNVEV (reference sequence). This CDR3 is built from 15 residues. Losses at the gene ends were 8 bases for V and 2 bases for J; bases not matched to a gene: 11.

This sequence joins TRBV6-5 and TRBJ2-7, with TRBD1 matching 10 bases. CDR3 length: 14 residues. Trimming at V came to 4 bases and at J to 6 bases, leaving 6 bases not matched to a gene. Germline loops: CDR1 MNHEY, CDR2 SVGAGI. CDR3 nucleotide sequence: TGTGCCAGCAGTTTTGACAGGGGGCCAGGCGAGCAGTACTTC. The encoded protein is CASSFDRGPGEQYF.

This clonotype was counted a few times. The chain recombines TRBV7-8 with TRBJ2-1; D gene ambiguous. Per the germline V gene, CDR1 is SGHVS and CDR2 is FQNEAQ. This CDR3 has 13 amino acids. V gave up 1 base and J gave up 5 bases, with 6 bases separating them. This CDR3 reads CASSLDTNNEQFF. The CDR3 DNA reads as TGTGCCAGCAGCTTAGACACCAACAATGAGCAGTTCTTC.

The CDR3 loop reads CASSPWGNEYEQYF. The CDR3 DNA reads as TGTGCCAGCAGTCCGTGGGGGAACGAGTACGAGCAGTACTTC. V is TRBV12-3 or TRBV12-4 and J is TRBJ2-7; either TRBD1 or TRBD2 may supply D (5 bases each). The CDR3 has 14 amino acids. Trimming cost V 5 bases and J 4 bases, with 15 bases left between them.

The chain uses TRBV20-1 and TRBJ1-2, with D maybe TRBD1 (6 bases). V was shortened by 3 bases and J by 6 bases, with 20 bases between the two germline ends. Per germline, CDR1 DFQATT and CDR2 SNEGSKA (reference sequence). CDR3 length equals 15 residues. CDR3 residues: CSARASTGLENGYTF. In DNA form, the CDR3 reads TGCAGTGCTAGGGCATCGACAGGTCTAGAGAATGGCTACACCTTC.

This clonotype occurred a few times. V gene TRBV5-6 combines with J gene TRBJ2-2; D remains unclear. V was shortened by 3 bases and J by 5 bases, with 17 bases between the two germline ends. The CDR3 spans 16 residues. Germline CDR1 SGHDT, CDR2 YYEEEE. The CDR3 nucleotides read TGTGCCAGCAGCTATGCGTCGGTAAAACGGACCGGGGAGCTGTTTTTT. Amino acids: CASSYASVKRTGELFF.

The rearrangement uses TRBV7-2 and TRBJ1-2, with a possible D match to TRBD1 (5 bases). Germline V gene sequence: CDR1 SGHTA, CDR2 FQGNSA. The CDR3 contains 14 residues. Trimming took off 2 bases at V and 3 bases at J, with 10 bases between the two ends. CDR3 sequence reads: CASSLKGPDYGYTF. The CDR3 region has the DNA TGTGCCAGCAGCTTAAAGGGGCCAGACTATGGCTACACCTTC.

There are a few counts of this clonotype. The V gene is TRBV7-2, the J gene TRBJ1-6; D not resolved. The CDR3 runs 15 residues. Trimming shortened V by 3 bases and J by 10 bases, and 16 bases separated the two germline ends. The germline V gene has CDR1 SGHTA and CDR2 FQGNSA. The CDR3 reads CASSFLLPGKSPLHF. DNA of the CDR3: TGTGCCAGCAGCTTTCTCCTTCCCGGGAAATCACCCCTCCACTTT.

The J gene is TRBJ1-5, the V gene TRBV28; the D is unclear. The germline V gene encodes CDR1 MDHEN and CDR2 SYDVKM. This CDR3 is 14 amino acids long. V was shortened by 7 bases and J by 4 bases, with 14 bases between the two germline ends. CDR3 residues: CASNTLGPNQPQHF. For the CDR3, the DNA is TGTGCCAGCAATACCCTTGGGCCTAATCAGCCCCAGCATTTT. Full variable domain (remainder filled in from reference TRBV28 and TRBJ1-5): DVKVTQSSRYLVKRTGEKVFLECVQDMDHENMFWYRQDPGLGLRLIYFSYDVKMKEKGDIPEGYSVSREKKERFSLILESASTNQTSMYLCASNTLGPNQPQHFGDGTRLSIL.